This entry lists 32 T cell receptor beta chains sequenced from one sample in a study of long-term antiretroviral therapy in people with HIV. Version v3.0 of the immunoSEQ assay ran at survey level. Generated by immunoSEQ multiplex PCR, the TCRdb table keeps only in-frame clones and is missing some. The sample consists of about 35,000 clones, roughly 74% of them appearing once. The source was unsorted PBMCs, collected 3 years after starting antiretroviral therapy. The source is a man over 45 with HIV.

The chain carries TRBV6-6 and TRBJ2-7, with TRBD1 matching over 8 bases. Per the germline V gene, CDR1 is MNHNY and CDR2 is SVGAGI (reference sequence). V lost 2 bases and J lost 5; bases outside the gene matches: 5. This CDR3 has 14 residues. This chain's CDR3 is CASSYISGGDEQYF. Here the CDR3 DNA reads TGTGCCAGCAGTTACATATCAGGGGGCGACGAGCAGTACTTC.

The genes are TRBV7-9 and TRBJ1-4; 9 nucleotides match TRBD1. Germline V gene lookup returns CDR1 SEHNR and CDR2 FQNEAQ (reference sequence). The junction had 6 bases not matched to a gene; V was cut back by 5 bases and J by 8 bases. This CDR3 is built from 14 residues. Written as DNA, the CDR3 is TGTGCCAGCAGCCGGGACAGGGTCGGAGAAAAACTGTTTTTT. Residues: CASSRDRVGEKLFF.

This chain uses TRBV2 with TRBJ1-5; D uncertain. From germline, CDR1 is SNHLY and CDR2 FYNNEI. The V and J ends lost 5 bases and 0 bases respectively, with 8 bases between them. The CDR3 sequence is 14 residues long. CDR3 in amino acids: CASSRGYSNQPQHF. Written as DNA, the CDR3 is TGTGCCAGCAGTCGTGGGTATAGCAATCAGCCCCAGCATTTT.

The V call is TRBV4-3, the J call TRBJ2-7; 12 nucleotides align to TRBD2. J lost 2 bases, V lost 1 base, and 6 bases had no gene match. The length of the CDR3 is 17 residues. CDR1 is LGHNA, CDR2 YSLEER, per germline. As DNA, the CDR3 is TGCGCCAGCAGCCAAGGACTAGCGGGGGAGAGTACCTACGAGCAGTACTTC. This encodes CASSQGLAGESTYEQYF.

This chain links TRBV19 with TRBJ1-5; tentatively, D is TRBD1 (5 bases). Germline V lookup: CDR1 LNHDA, CDR2 SQIVND (reference sequence). The CDR3 covers 16 residues. V lost 5 bases to trimming and J lost 3 bases, with 17 bases between them. The CDR3 nucleotides read TGTGCCAGTAGTCATTCCCCAAGGGGCGACAATCAGCCCCAGCATTTT. Residues: CASSHSPRGDNQPQHF. The entire variable domain, with the rest obtained from reference TRBV19 and TRBJ1-5, is as follows: DGGITQSPKYLFRKEGQNVTLSCEQNLNHDAMYWYRQDPGQGLRLIYYSQIVNDFQKGDIAEGYSVSREKKESFPLTVTSAQKNPTAFYLCASSHSPRGDNQPQHFGDGTRLSIL.

The chain combines TRBV29-1 with TRBJ1-1, with TRBD1 matching 7 bases. Losses at the gene ends were 0 bases for V and 5 bases for J; bases not matched to a gene: 6. The V gene's germline CDR1 is SQVTM and CDR2 ANQGSEA. CDR3 length equals 14 residues. In DNA, the CDR3 is TGCAGCGTTGAAGACCGACAGGGCAGGACTGAAGCTTTCTTT. Residues: CSVEDRQGRTEAFF. Looking up the rest from reference TRBV29-1 and TRBJ1-1 gives the full variable domain: SAVISQKPSRDICQRGTSLTIQCQVDSQVTMMFWYRQQPGQSLTLIATANQGSEATYESGFVIDKFPISRPNLTFSTLTVSNMSPEDSSIYLCSVEDRQGRTEAFFGQGTRLTVV.

The rearrangement joins TRBV2 to TRBJ1-2, with D hard to call. The CDR3 runs 13 residues. Trimming took off 8 bases at V and 1 base at J, with 11 bases between the two ends. Germline values: CDR1 SNHLY, CDR2 FYNNEI. The CDR3 bases are TGTGCCAGCTCCCCCGGGGTTAACTATGGCTACACCTTC. Encoded protein: CASSPGVNYGYTF.

This clone has a handful of counts. The chain's CDR3 is CASTRWDRDPDEQFF. In DNA form, the CDR3 reads TGTGCCAGCACCCGATGGGACAGGGACCCGGATGAGCAGTTCTTC. The genes are TRBV28 and TRBJ2-1; 9 bases are a match to TRBD1. The germline V gene has CDR1 MDHEN and CDR2 SYDVKM. The CDR3 extends over 15 amino acids. After removal of 7 bases from V and 8 bases from J, the junction contained 12 bases not matched to a gene.

V is TRBV4-3 and J is TRBJ2-6; either TRBD1 or TRBD2 may fit D (5 bases each). This CDR3 is 15 amino acids long. Trimming removed 5 bases at V and 4 bases at J, with 12 bases between. CDR1 LGHNA and CDR2 YSLEER come from the germline V gene. The DNA for the CDR3 is TGCGCCAGCAGCAACTGGGGGTTCGGGGCCAACGTCCTGACTTTC. Its protein product is CASSNWGFGANVLTF.

The V gene is TRBV19, the J gene TRBJ1-5; perhaps TRBD1 as D (5 bases). Germline V lookup: CDR1 LNHDA, CDR2 SQIVND (reference sequence). There are 15 residues in the CDR3. Trimming removed 0 bases from V and 5 bases from J, with 11 bases in between. This CDR3 is CASSIDLIRDQPQHF. CDR3 DNA: TGTGCCAGTAGTATAGATCTGATCAGGGATCAGCCCCAGCATTTT.

The chain recombines TRBV29-1 with TRBJ2-2; tentatively, D is TRBD1 (5 bases). V was clipped by 5 bases and J by 1 base, with 8 bases between them. This CDR3 has 13 amino acids. Per the germline V gene, CDR1 is SQVTM and CDR2 is ANQGSEA. The CDR3 DNA reads as TGCAGCGTTCGAAGGGGGAACACCGGGGAGCTGTTTTTT. It is translated as CSVRRGNTGELFF.

The chain couples TRBV4-3 to TRBJ1-2; D is undetermined. The CDR3 is made up of 13 amino acids. The germline V gene has CDR1 LGHNA and CDR2 YSLEER. Trimming stripped 0 bases from V and 1 base from J, with 3 bases between. This chain's CDR3 is CASSQDNNYGYTF. The CDR3 DNA follows: TGCGCCAGCAGCCAAGACAATAACTATGGCTACACCTTC.

Regarding this clone: Compared with germline, one end of the junction differs, possibly owing to a read error. The CDR3 sequence: CASSLVMGQETQYF. CDR3 DNA: TGTGCTAGCAGCTTAGTGATGGGGCAAGAGACCCAGTACTTC. The genes are TRBV7-7 and TRBJ2-5; D is unclear. This CDR3 contains 14 residues. The germline V gene has CDR1 SSHAT and CDR2 FNYEAQ (reference sequence). The whole variable domain, filled in from reference TRBV7-7 and TRBJ2-5, reads GAGVSQSPRYKVTKRGQDVTLRCDPISSHATLYWYQQALGQGPEFLTYFNYEAQPDKSGLPSDRFSAERPEGSISTLTIQRTEQRDSAMYRCASSLVMGQETQYFGPGTRLLVL.

The chain carries TRBV7-2 and TRBJ2-3; D is undetermined. Germline lookup yields CDR1 SGHTA and CDR2 FQGNSA. The CDR3 extends over 12 amino acids. V was trimmed by 3 bases and J by 3 bases, leaving 4 bases between them. This CDR3 is CASSFVTDTQYF. The CDR3, as DNA: TGTGCCAGCAGCTTCGTGACAGATACGCAGTATTTT.

The chain is built from TRBV6-5 and TRBJ2-3, with D tentatively TRBD1 (5 bases). V lost 7 bases and J 6 bases, leaving 14 bases between the germline ends. This CDR3 region has 13 residues. The germline V gene encodes CDR1 MNHEY and CDR2 SVGAGI. This CDR3 is CASKETAGDTQYF. CDR3 in DNA: TGTGCCAGCAAGGAGACCGCAGGGGATACGCAGTATTTT.

The chain is built from TRBV13 and TRBJ2-7, with D perhaps given as TRBD1 or TRBD2 (5 bases each). This CDR3 is built from 17 residues. Trimming took off 5 bases at V and 2 bases at J, with 22 bases between the two ends. Germline V gene lookup returns CDR1 PRHDT and CDR2 FYEKMQ (reference sequence). The chain's CDR3 is CASSPPAPGTSTYEQYF. The CDR3 DNA is TGTGCCAGCAGCCCCCCCGCACCGGGGACCTCGACCTACGAGCAGTACTTC.

The chain has TRBV15 and TRBJ1-6; the D gene is possibly TRBD1 (5 bases). Germline loops: CDR1 LNHNV, CDR2 YYDKDF (reference sequence). The CDR3 has 13 amino acids. Trimming removed 5 bases at V and 18 bases at J, with 20 bases between. The CDR3 coding sequence is TGTGCCACCAGCCCTGGGGGGGTTCTTGGACGCCACTTT. As protein: CATSPGGVLGRHF.

This sequence joins TRBV30 and TRBJ2-6; maybe TRBD2 (6 bases). Per germline, CDR1 GTSNPN and CDR2 SVGIG (reference sequence). V shed 5 bases and J shed 2 bases, with 13 bases lying between them. The CDR3 runs 15 residues. The CDR3 DNA follows: TGTGCCTGGGTTCCAACTAGCACTGGGGCCAACGTCCTGACTTTC. Protein: CAWVPTSTGANVLTF.

The genes are TRBV6-5 and TRBJ2-6; a possible D gene is TRBD1 (6 bases). Germline values: CDR1 MNHEY, CDR2 SVGAGI. V was shortened by 4 bases and J by 4 bases, with 11 bases between the two germline ends. This CDR3 region has 15 residues. CDR3 amino acids: CASSSGASGANVLTF. The CDR3, as DNA: TGTGCCAGCAGTTCAGGGGCGTCCGGGGCCAACGTCCTGACTTTC.

The CDR3 DNA follows: TGTGCCAGCAGCTCCAGGGGGCAAAGCGATCAGCCCCAGCATTTT. Residues: CASSSRGQSDQPQHF. The chain uses TRBV9 and TRBJ1-5, with 8 nucleotides matching TRBD1. Unmatched junction bases numbered 8, after V lost 4 bases and J lost 5 bases. From germline, CDR1 is SGDLS and CDR2 YYNGEE. The CDR3 sequence is 15 residues long.

The V and J genes are TRBV4-3 and TRBJ1-5; possibly TRBD1 for D (6 bases). The CDR3 extends over 14 amino acids. Germline loops: CDR1 LGHNA, CDR2 YSLEER. V lost 1 base to trimming and J lost 7 bases, with 11 bases between them. The CDR3: CASSQVVGGQPQHF. CDR3 in DNA: TGCGCCAGCAGCCAAGTTGTAGGGGGGCAGCCCCAGCATTTT.

The V call is TRBV2, the J call TRBJ2-7, with D perhaps TRBD2 (5 bases). Looked up from germline, CDR1 is SNHLY and CDR2 is FYNNEI. Trimming left V 2 bases short and J 2 bases short, with 7 bases between. The CDR3 has 13 amino acids. Written as DNA, the CDR3 is TGTGCCAGCAGTGAACAGACTACCTACGAGCAGTACTTC. The encoded protein is CASSEQTTYEQYF.

This clone was detected a few times. V gene TRBV6-1 combines with J gene TRBJ1-2; no reliable D call. The CDR3 has 15 amino acids. Germline V CDR1 and CDR2: MNHNS, SASEGT. V lost 11 bases and J 8 bases, leaving 27 bases between the germline ends. The CDR3 bases are TGTGCCGTCTCCATCGGACGGTCTCCTGCTTACGGCTACACCTTC. Residues: CAVSIGRSPAYGYTF.

The chain has TRBV7-6 and TRBJ2-6, with D uncertain. V gave up 2 bases and J gave up 1 base, with 6 bases separating them. The CDR3 is 15 residues long. Germline values: CDR1 SGHVS, CDR2 FNYEAQ. The CDR3 protein is CASSLLDSGANVLTF. The CDR3 nucleotides are TGTGCCAGCAGCTTATTAGATTCTGGGGCCAACGTCCTGACTTTC.

This chain uses TRBV5-1 with TRBJ2-3; TRBD2 aligns across 14 bases. CDR3 length equals 17 residues. Germline CDR1 and CDR2: SGHRS and YFSETQ. V was clipped by 6 bases and J by 5 bases; unmatched bases: 11. The CDR3: CASNWKGTSGSEDTQYF. The CDR3 bases are TGCGCCAGCAATTGGAAGGGGACTAGCGGGAGTGAAGATACGCAGTATTTT.

CDR3 region: CASSLLEKNQETQYF. The CDR3 DNA sequence: TGTGCCAGCAGCCTCTTAGAGAAGAACCAAGAGACCCAGTACTTC. The chain has TRBV7-9 and TRBJ2-5, with D unclear. Looked up from germline, CDR1 is SEHNR and CDR2 is FQNEAQ (reference sequence). The V gene lost 5 bases and the J gene lost 0 bases, with 13 bases spanning the gap. This CDR3 spans 15 amino acids.

This rearrangement joins TRBV5-4 to TRBJ2-5; 11 bases are a match to TRBD2. The V and J ends lost 3 bases and 2 bases, in that order; junction bases with no gene match: 0. The CDR3 covers 14 residues. Germline values: CDR1 SGHNT, CDR2 YYREEE (reference sequence). In DNA form, the CDR3 reads TGTGCCAGCAGCTCTAGCGGGGGGCAAGAGACCCAGTACTTC. Amino acid sequence: CASSSSGGQETQYF.

This clone has a handful of counts. The gene calls are TRBV4-1 and TRBJ1-5; 7 bases match TRBD1. J lost 0 bases, V lost 0 bases, and 2 bases had no gene match. CDR3 length equals 16 residues. CDR1 MGHRA and CDR2 YSYEKL come from the germline V gene. For the CDR3, the DNA is TGCGCCAGCAGCCAAGATGGGACAGCTAGCAATCAGCCCCAGCATTTT. It is translated as CASSQDGTASNQPQHF.

This chain uses TRBV7-2 with TRBJ1-1, with 7 bases identical to TRBD1. The CDR3 runs to 11 residues. In germline, CDR1 is SGHTA, CDR2 FQGNSA. With V trimmed by 6 bases and J by 11 bases, 6 bases remained unmatched. CDR3 sequence (DNA): TGTGCCAGCAGACAAACAGGGGATGCTTTCTTT. Amino acids: CASRQTGDAFF.

The J gene is TRBJ2-3, the V gene TRBV25-1; 7 nucleotides agree with TRBD1. Losses at the gene ends were 4 bases for V and 7 bases for J; bases not matched to a gene: 8. From germline, CDR1 is MGHDK and CDR2 SYGVNS. This CDR3 spans 14 amino acids. CDR3 sequence: CASSGRYRGHTQYF. The DNA for the CDR3 is TGTGCCAGCAGTGGTAGATACAGGGGACATACGCAGTATTTT.

CDR3 amino acids: CASSVAPLAGGPYEQYF. The CDR3 DNA reads as TGTGCCAGCAGCGTAGCGCCGTTAGCGGGAGGCCCCTACGAGCAGTACTTC. The chain couples TRBV9 to TRBJ2-7; 10 bases are a match to TRBD2. Losses at the gene ends were 0 bases for V and 2 bases for J; bases not matched to a gene: 8. Per germline, CDR1 SGDLS and CDR2 YYNGEE. The CDR3 loop spans 17 amino acids. Full variable domain (rest looked up from reference TRBV9 and TRBJ2-7): DSGVTQTPKHLITATGQRVTLRCSPRSGDLSVYWYQQSLDQGLQFLIQYYNGEERAKGNILERFSAQQFPDLHSELNLSSLELGDSALYFCASSVAPLAGGPYEQYFGPGTRLTVT.

The J gene is TRBJ1-1, the V gene TRBV7-9, with a weak D call TRBD1 (6 bases). Per germline, CDR1 SEHNR and CDR2 FQNEAQ (reference sequence). With 2 bases removed from V and 4 bases from J, the gap between germline ends came to 20 bases. The CDR3 is 17 residues long. In nucleotides, the CDR3 is TGTGCCAGCAGCTTAAGTGGCGGGCGGGGGCGCGGCACTGAAGCTTTCTTT. The encoded protein is CASSLSGGRGRGTEAFF.